The clone carrying this T cell receptor (delta chain) is medium-sized by share. This sample includes further DNA sequences coding for the same CDR3. TCRdb re-processed the multiplex PCR reads using CATT. The sample includes around 50,000 delta-chain clones, approximately 1.5% of them seen just once. This record comes from a study of γδ T cells in repeated Plasmodium falciparum infection. Flow sorting of PBMC yielded separate Vgamma9/Vdelta2+ and Vdelta2-negative gammadelta T cell populations for bulk repertoire analysis. V was clipped by 6 bases and J by 2 bases, with 19 bases between them. This CDR3 spans 16 amino acids. Germline loops: CDR1 TSWWSYY, CDR2 QGS.

The V gene is TRDV1, the J gene TRDJ1; D perhaps matches TRDD3 (6 bases). The source is a pool of human donors (malaria-infected and uninfected, not separated). Sequencing was performed on gamma-delta T cells from blood. The CDR3 nucleotides read TGTGCTCTTGGACTAACCGTCTACTGGGCTACCGATAAACTCATCTTT. This sequence encodes CALGLTVYWATDKLIF.